The 5 T cell receptor beta chains listed next were all sequenced from one sample in a study of tumor-infiltrating lymphocytes in primary liver carcinoma. Unsorted whole blood yielded the blood RNA, and germline DNA was also extracted. The authors made TCR beta cDNA from around 500 ng total RNA with a constant-region primer. What produced the TCR beta libraries was three nested multiplex PCR rounds using slightly modified ARM-PCR. TRBV1-TRBV30 forward primers paired with a C-beta reverse primer drove the first two PCR rounds, approximately 11 cycles each. TCRdb recomputed calls from the multiplex PCR reads with MiXCR, one row per CDR3 protein. The repertoire consists of about 300,000 distinct CDR3 sequences, with less than 75% occurring once and the leading ten covering roughly 10%. The source material was peripheral blood. Source of these receptors: a man in his forties with primary liver carcinoma and hepatitis B virus infection.

On this clonotype itself: A junction boundary mismatches the germline segment, possibly from a read error. The chain joins TRBV6-2 or TRBV6-3 to TRBJ1-5; D might be TRBD1 (5 bases). Germline V gene sequence: CDR1 MNHEY, CDR2 SVGEGT. This CDR3 spans 14 amino acids. CDR3 DNA: TGTGCCAGCCGGCCCGGGGCTCTCCTGAAGCCCAAGCATTTT. Protein: CASRPGALLKPKHF.

This clonotype was counted many times. This rearrangement joins TRBV6-5 to TRBJ2-6; D possibly corresponds to TRBD2 (6 bases). This CDR3 is built from 15 residues. The germline CDR1 and CDR2 sequences are MNHEY and SVGAGI. Between the trimmed V and J ends, which lost 4 bases and 0 bases, there was a span of 7 bases. The CDR3 DNA follows: TGTGCCAGCAGTTCCGGGGGCTCTGGGGCCAACGTCCTGACTTTC. It encodes CASSSGGSGANVLTF.

This clonotype has a count of ten or more. The rearrangement joins TRBV4-1 to TRBJ2-5; no definite D call. The germline V gene has CDR1 MGHRA and CDR2 YSYEKL. V lost 0 bases, J lost 2 bases, and 13 bases lay in between. The CDR3 is made up of 16 amino acids. CDR3 DNA sequence: TGCGCCAGCAGCCAAGACGGTGTCCTAATACAAGAGACCCAGTACTTC. Its translation: CASSQDGVLIQETQYF.

At least ten counts were recorded for this clonotype. The chain couples TRBV12-3 or TRBV12-4 to TRBJ2-1; the D gene could be TRBD1 or TRBD2 (5 bases each). The CDR3 loop spans 14 amino acids. V shed 3 bases and J shed 6 bases, with 12 bases lying between them. In DNA, the CDR3 is TGTGCCAGCAGTTTGGGACGGGCAGGCAATGAGCAGTTCTTC. It specifies CASSLGRAGNEQFF.

Remarks on this clonotype: One junction end does not reproduce the germline sequence, and a read error may be involved. The CDR3 DNA follows: TGTGCCAGCAGCCCTGTAAAGTGGCAGTCCTTC. This translates into CASSPVKWQSF. V gene TRBV11-2 combines with J gene TRBJ2-1; D is uncertain. There are 11 residues in the CDR3. Germline V gives CDR1 SGHAT, CDR2 FQNNGV.